Presented here are 11 T cell receptor beta chains from one specimen sequenced in a study of CD8+ T cells in alopecia areata listed by TCRdb under 2018. The library was prepared using the immunoSEQ multiplex PCR assay. RNA was extracted from all samples and reverse transcribed into cDNA as template for TCR sequencing. In its TCRdb copy, this immuneACCESS table keeps in-frame sequences only and misses some clones. Where compared with another copy, unresolved V genes explain less than half of these, and the others have no known cause. This sample has 150,000 to 250,000 clones in its table, and roughly 64% of those were observed once. 5.5% to 6% of the sample goes to the ten largest clones. According to the study, the label for this sample's time point signals: around 26 weeks on oral tofacitinib. The treatment or condition label, read with the paper, signifies: oral pan-JAK inhibitor, 5-10 mg twice daily.

The sample was CD4+ T cells sorted from blood, taken at week 24, from a patient treated with tofacitinib. These receptors came from a human donor with alopecia areata.

This clone was seen a handful of times. The chain employs TRBV27 and TRBJ1-2, with 9 bases identical to TRBD1. CDR1 MNHEY and CDR2 SMNVEV come from the germline V gene (reference sequence). V was clipped by 6 bases and J by 1 base; unmatched bases: 12. The CDR3 is 17 residues long. The CDR3 reads CASRLDGTGLINYGYTF. DNA of the CDR3: TGTGCCAGCAGATTGGATGGGACAGGGCTTATTAACTATGGCTACACCTTC.

The chain joins TRBV20-1 to TRBJ2-7; D is ambiguous. Germline loops: CDR1 DFQATT, CDR2 SNEGSKA (reference sequence). The ends were cut back, 4 bases at V and 3 bases at J, with 7 bases in the middle. CDR3 length equals 11 residues. DNA of the CDR3: TGCAGTGCTATGGAAGACTACGAGCAGTACTTC. This gives the protein CSAMEDYEQYF.

This chain connects TRBV18 to TRBJ1-1, with D possibly matching TRBD1 (5 bases). The germline V gene encodes CDR1 KGHSH and CDR2 LQKENI. Trimming shortened V by 6 bases and J by 1 base, and 9 bases separated the two germline ends. This CDR3 comprises 13 residues. The CDR3 region is CASSPGRNTEAFF. The CDR3 nucleotides are TGTGCCAGCTCGCCGGGACGGAACACTGAAGCTTTCTTT.

In regard to this clone: This sample includes further DNA sequences coding for the same CDR3. This chain connects TRBV20-1 to TRBJ2-7, with D hard to call. CDR3 length: 10 amino acids. Germline CDR1 is DFQATT and CDR2 is SNEGSKA (reference sequence). With 5 bases removed from V and 2 bases from J, the gap between germline ends came to 4 bases. CDR3 coding DNA: TGCAGTGCTTTTACCTACGAGCAGTACTTC. Translation gives CSAFTYEQYF.

V is TRBV25-1 and J is TRBJ2-6; tentatively, D is TRBD1 (6 bases). Germline V gives CDR1 MGHDK, CDR2 SYGVNS. Trimming took off 6 bases at V and 0 bases at J, with 12 bases between the two ends. The CDR3 is made up of 16 amino acids. Written as DNA, the CDR3 is TGTGCCAGCAGCAAAGACAGGAGCTCTGGGGCCAACGTCCTGACTTTC. It codes for CASSKDRSSGANVLTF.

This chain connects TRBV15 to TRBJ2-2, with TRBD1 matching over 9 bases. V lost 0 bases, J lost 5 bases, and 7 bases stayed unmatched. The CDR3 has 17 residues. The germline V gene has CDR1 LNHNV and CDR2 YYDKDF (reference sequence). The CDR3 DNA is TGTGCCACCAGCAGAGATGGGACAGGGAAGGAGACCGGGGAGCTGTTTTTT. Protein: CATSRDGTGKETGELFF. Drawing the rest from reference TRBV15 and TRBJ2-2, the complete variable domain is DAMVIQNPRYQVTQFGKPVTLSCSQTLNHNVMYWYQQKSSQAPKLLFHYYDKDFNNEADTPDNFQSRRPNTSFCFLDIRSPGLGDTAMYLCATSRDGTGKETGELFFGEGSRLTVL.

This chain uses TRBV25-1 with TRBJ2-7, with D perhaps matching TRBD1 (6 bases). Trimming removed 1 base from V and 1 base from J, with 11 bases in between. Germline V gene data show CDR1 as MGHDK and CDR2 as SYGVNS. The CDR3 loop spans 15 amino acids. The CDR3 nucleotides are TGTGCCAGCAGTGAATCCGGGACACCTTCCTACGAGCAGTACTTC. Translating gives CASSESGTPSYEQYF.

This clone was picked up a small number of times. The genes are TRBV19 and TRBJ2-5; D is perhaps TRBD2 (6 bases). Germline loops: CDR1 LNHDA, CDR2 SQIVND (reference sequence). CDR3 size: 13 residues. With 5 bases removed from V and 9 bases from J, the gap between germline ends came to 16 bases. The CDR3 is CASSPGGPGAQYF. CDR3 DNA sequence: TGTGCCAGTAGTCCCGGAGGCCCGGGGGCCCAGTACTTC.

J is TRBJ2-5 and V is TRBV2, with no clear D. The ends were cut back, 5 bases at V and 1 base at J, with 8 bases in the middle. The CDR3 has 13 amino acids. Germline lookup yields CDR1 SNHLY and CDR2 FYNNEI. The CDR3 DNA reads as TGTGCCAGCAGTCGCAACTTCCAAGAGACCCAGTACTTC. Its protein is CASSRNFQETQYF.

The V call is TRBV30, the J call TRBJ2-5; TRBD1 or TRBD2 may be the D gene (5 bases each). The V gene lost 0 bases and the J gene lost 2 bases, with 13 bases spanning the gap. Germline lookup yields CDR1 GTSNPN and CDR2 SVGIG (reference sequence). The CDR3 has 15 residues. Written as DNA, the CDR3 is TGTGCCTGGAGTGTTGGGGGAGAAGGGCAAGAGACCCAGTACTTC. Its protein product is CAWSVGGEGQETQYF. Looking up the rest from reference TRBV30 and TRBJ2-5 gives the full variable domain: SQTIHQWPATLVQPVGSPLSLECTVEGTSNPNLYWYRQAAGRGLQLLFYSVGIGQISSEVPQNLSASRPQDRQFILSSKKLLLSDSGFYLCAWSVGGEGQETQYFGPGTRLLVL.

The gene calls are TRBV28 and TRBJ1-6; D is perhaps TRBD1 (5 bases). This CDR3 contains 15 residues. Per the germline V gene, CDR1 is MDHEN and CDR2 is SYDVKM. The ends were cut back, 7 bases at V and 6 bases at J, with 16 bases in the middle. Written as DNA, the CDR3 is TGTGCCAGCATTGAGCCGGGACGGGGTAATTCACCCCTCCACTTT. Translated: CASIEPGRGNSPLHF.